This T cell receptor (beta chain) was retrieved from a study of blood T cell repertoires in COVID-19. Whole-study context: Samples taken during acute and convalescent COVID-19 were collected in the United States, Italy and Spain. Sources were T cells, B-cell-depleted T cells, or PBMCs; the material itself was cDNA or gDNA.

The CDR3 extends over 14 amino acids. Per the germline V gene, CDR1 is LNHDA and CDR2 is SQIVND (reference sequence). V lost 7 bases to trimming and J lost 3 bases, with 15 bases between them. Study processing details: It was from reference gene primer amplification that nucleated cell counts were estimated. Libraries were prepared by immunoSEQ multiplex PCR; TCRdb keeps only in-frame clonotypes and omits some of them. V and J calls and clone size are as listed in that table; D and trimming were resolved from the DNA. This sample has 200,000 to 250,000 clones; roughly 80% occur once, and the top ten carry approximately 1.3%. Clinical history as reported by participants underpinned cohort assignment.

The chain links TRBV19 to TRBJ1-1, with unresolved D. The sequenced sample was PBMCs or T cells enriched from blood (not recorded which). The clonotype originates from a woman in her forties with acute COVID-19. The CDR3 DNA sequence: TGTGCCAGTAAGCTGGTGGGGAGGGACACTGAAGCTTTCTTT. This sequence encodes CASKLVGRDTEAFF.